These 20 T cell receptor beta chains came from one sample sequenced in a study of T cells in Graves' hyperthyroidism and ophthalmopathy. What was amplified from RNA transcripts were TCR beta CDR3 regions. First-round RT-PCR of the TCR CDR3 relied on the HTBI primer set. TCRdb redid the calling of the multiplex PCR reads with MiXCR, one entry per CDR3 protein. The table records around 340,000 distinct CDR3 sequences, 15% to 20% of them present only once. The sample taken for sequencing was blood. The receptors shown here come from a woman in her fifties or sixties with Graves' hyperthyroidism.

This clonotype was picked up a small number of times. The chain recombines TRBV6-5 with TRBJ1-1, with TRBD1 matching 7 bases. V trimming: 0 bases; J trimming: 8 bases; junction bases outside the gene matches: 6. CDR3 length: 14 residues. Germline CDR1 reads MNHEY; CDR2 reads SVGAGI. CDR3 region: CASSYSTGILEAFF. DNA of the CDR3: TGTGCCAGCAGTTACTCGACAGGGATTTTAGAAGCTTTCTTT.

This clonotype was seen ten or more times. The chain couples TRBV5-5 to TRBJ2-5; 8 positions match TRBD2. This CDR3 contains 17 residues. V lost 0 bases and J lost 4; bases outside the gene matches: 11. Germline lookup yields CDR1 SGHKS and CDR2 YYEKEE (reference sequence). CDR3 in DNA: TGTGCCAGCAGCTTGGGTTCAGCGGGAGCGTTAGGAGAGACCCAGTACTTC. It encodes CASSLGSAGALGETQYF.

The chain joins TRBV7-9 to TRBJ1-2, with 10 bases fitting TRBD1. Unmatched junction bases numbered 5, after V lost 4 bases and J lost 6 bases. The germline gives CDR1 SEHNR, CDR2 FQNEAQ (reference sequence). The CDR3 runs 14 residues. The CDR3 bases are TGTGCCAGCAGCTATCGGGACAGGGGACATGGCTACACCTTC. It codes for CASSYRDRGHGYTF.

This clonotype was detected many times. The gene calls are TRBV20-1 and TRBJ2-5; 9 nucleotides agree with TRBD2. Germline values: CDR1 DFQATT, CDR2 SNEGSKA (reference sequence). V lost 0 bases to trimming and J lost 1 base; unmatched junction nucleotides: 3. CDR3 length: 15 residues. The chain's CDR3 is CSAREGGGVQETQYF. The CDR3 DNA reads as TGCAGTGCTAGAGAGGGCGGGGGGGTCCAAGAGACCCAGTACTTC.

The chain employs TRBV28 and TRBJ1-2, with D hard to call. V was pared by 5 bases and J by 2 bases, with 6 bases between. The germline CDR1 and CDR2 sequences are MDHEN and SYDVKM. This CDR3 contains 12 residues. The CDR3 DNA reads as TGTGCCAGCAGTCCATACAACTATGGCTACACCTTC. Protein: CASSPYNYGYTF.

In this sample, this clonotype turned up many times. This chain uses TRBV7-9 with TRBJ2-3, with 11 bases fitting TRBD2. The ends lost 5 bases at V and 2 bases at J; junction bases unmatched: 15. CDR1 SEHNR and CDR2 FQNEAQ come from the germline V gene (reference sequence). This CDR3 spans 19 amino acids. CDR3 in amino acids: CASSPLIVLAGAYTDTQYF. DNA for the CDR3: TGTGCCAGCAGCCCTCTTATCGTACTAGCGGGGGCGTACACAGATACGCAGTATTTT.

This clonotype was seen ten or more times. V and J are TRBV28 and TRBJ2-3, with D tentatively TRBD1 or TRBD2 (5 bases each). Trimming took off 6 bases at V and 1 base at J, with 14 bases between the two ends. Per the germline V gene, CDR1 is MDHEN and CDR2 is SYDVKM. The CDR3 runs to 15 residues. CDR3 bases: TGTGCCAGCAGGGGGGAGACACACCGCACAGATACGCAGTATTTT. Translated, it gives CASRGETHRTDTQYF.

In this sample, this clonotype turned up a few times. The chain links TRBV9 to TRBJ2-2, with 8 bases aligning to TRBD2. Germline CDR1 and CDR2: SGDLS and YYNGEE. V trimming: 0 bases; J trimming: 4 bases; junction bases outside the gene matches: 2. This CDR3 is built from 15 residues. CDR3 sequence (DNA): TGTGCCAGCAGCGTAGGGCTAGCGGGCACCGGGGAGCTGTTTTTT. Translation: CASSVGLAGTGELFF.

The V call is TRBV7-9, the J call TRBJ2-1; no clear D. Trimming took off 0 bases at V and 7 bases at J, with 22 bases between the two ends. Germline V CDR1 and CDR2: SEHNR, FQNEAQ (reference sequence). This CDR3 region has 18 residues. DNA of the CDR3: TGTGCCAGCAGCTTAGCTCTTCTCGTGTTTAGCCAAAAAAATGAGCAGTTCTTC. Protein product: CASSLALLVFSQKNEQFF.

This sequence joins TRBV7-6 and TRBJ1-1; TRBD1 might be the D (6 bases). CDR1 is SGHVS and CDR2 is FNYEAQ in the germline V gene. Trimming stripped 4 bases from V and 5 bases from J, with 14 bases between. The CDR3 covers 14 residues. CDR3 residues: CASSSGERITEAFF. For the CDR3, the DNA is TGTGCCAGCAGCTCAGGGGAGAGGATAACTGAAGCTTTCTTT.

This clonotype was detected only a few times. Given the absence of the conserved phenylalanine or tryptophan at the CDR3 end, a read error is likely. The chain links TRBV20-1 to TRBJ2-1; unclear D gene. Between the trimmed V and J ends, which lost 0 bases and 2 bases, there was a span of 8 bases. Germline CDR1 reads DFQATT; CDR2 reads SNEGSKA (reference sequence). The CDR3 has 14 residues. CDR3 amino acids: CSARDQDTYNEQFL. The DNA of the CDR3 is TGCAGTGCTAGAGATCAAGACACCTACAATGAGCAGTTCCTC.

This clonotype has more than one count but fewer than ten. The chain has TRBV10-3 and TRBJ1-1; D is uncertain. CDR3 size: 13 residues. Germline V gene lookup returns CDR1 ENHRY and CDR2 SYGVKD. V dropped 6 bases and J dropped 2 bases, with 10 bases sitting between them. DNA of the CDR3: TGTGCCATCAGCACGAATATTAACACTGAAGCTTTCTTT. As protein: CAISTNINTEAFF.

The chain's CDR3 is CASSAGTGGDSNQPQHF. The CDR3 DNA reads TGCGCCAGCAGTGCCGGGACAGGGGGCGATAGCAATCAGCCCCAGCATTTT. This chain uses TRBV4-1 with TRBJ1-5, with 12 nucleotides matching TRBD1. The germline V gene encodes CDR1 MGHRA and CDR2 YSYEKL. CDR3 length: 17 residues. The V and J ends lost 6 bases and 0 bases, in that order; junction bases with no gene match: 6.

This sequence joins TRBV11-2 and TRBJ1-6; 7 nucleotides match TRBD1. This CDR3 region has 16 residues. Trimming cost V 5 bases and J 11 bases; bases outside gene matches: 15. Per the germline V gene, CDR1 is SGHAT and CDR2 is FQNNGV. CDR3 in DNA: TGTGCCAGCAGCCAAGATCGGGGGACAGCAGCCACACCCCTCCACTTT. Its translation is CASSQDRGTAATPLHF.

The rearrangement uses TRBV6-1 and TRBJ1-5; 7 bases line up with TRBD1. The CDR3 spans 13 residues. V lost 9 bases to trimming and J lost 5 bases; unmatched junction nucleotides: 7. Looked up from germline, CDR1 is MNHNS and CDR2 is SASEGT. The CDR3 loop reads CASGQEVDQPQHF. DNA of the CDR3: TGTGCCAGTGGACAGGAGGTTGATCAGCCCCAGCATTTT.

This clonotype appeared many times. The genes are TRBV10-3 and TRBJ1-1; 8 bases fit TRBD1. Per the germline V gene, CDR1 is ENHRY and CDR2 is SYGVKD. This CDR3 contains 15 residues. The V gene end was trimmed by 0 bases and the J gene end by 7 bases; junction bases not matched to a gene: 7. The CDR3, as DNA: TGTGCCATCAGTGAGTCCGCCGGACAGGGTGGTGAAGCTTTCTTT. Amino acid sequence: CAISESAGQGGEAFF.

Concerning this clonotype itself: Germline is not matched at one junction end, which may reflect a read error. The CDR3: CASSFSAGANQENQYF. For the CDR3, the DNA is TGCGCCAGCAGCTTCTCCGCGGGGGCGAATCAAGAGAACCAGTACTTC. The V call is TRBV5-1, the J call TRBJ2-5; D is perhaps TRBD2 (7 bases). This CDR3 spans 16 amino acids. Germline V gene data show CDR1 as SGHRS and CDR2 as YFSETQ.

This clonotype was picked up a small number of times. V and J are TRBV10-3 and TRBJ1-2, with 7 positions matching TRBD1. CDR1 is ENHRY and CDR2 is SYGVKD in the germline V gene. The CDR3 is made up of 13 amino acids. V dropped 6 bases and J dropped 7; count of bases not matched to a gene: 8. The CDR3 reads CAIRTSTGIGYTF. The DNA of the CDR3 is TGTGCCATCAGAACTTCGACAGGGATTGGCTACACCTTC.

In its sample, this clonotype was seen many times. The chain couples TRBV3-1 to TRBJ1-6; unclear D gene. This CDR3 is built from 14 residues. Germline V gives CDR1 LGHDT, CDR2 YNNKEL (reference sequence). The germline V and J ends were trimmed by 4 bases and 8 bases, with 12 bases remaining between them. DNA for the CDR3: TGTGCCAGCAGCCTTACCACTCTGGATTCACCCCTCCACTTT. It yields the protein CASSLTTLDSPLHF.

The V gene is TRBV20-1, the J gene TRBJ2-7, with TRBD2 matching over 7 bases. The J segment lost 4 bases and the V segment lost 0 bases, leaving 9 bases of the junction unmatched. Germline CDR1 reads DFQATT; CDR2 reads SNEGSKA (reference sequence). The CDR3 runs to 15 residues. The CDR3 loop is CSARDNPGAGYEQYF. The CDR3 nucleotides are TGCAGTGCTAGAGATAACCCGGGAGCGGGGTACGAGCAGTACTTC.